Here is one T cell receptor (beta chain) with its context. Its antigen is unidentified. The sample originates from a study of OX40 agonist ivuxolimab in advanced cancers. Whole-study results and caveats: Also present in some nonresponders was a low level of normalized T-cell clonal expansion.

This CDR3 comprises 13 residues. After removal of 4 bases from V and 3 bases from J, the junction contained 2 bases not matched to a gene. Germline V gene data show CDR1 as SGHRS and CDR2 as YFSETQ. Prior autoimmune disease or systemic immunosuppression barred patients. Here immunoSEQ multiplex PCR was the method, and the copy in TCRdb shows in-frame clones only, minus some. The data show 40,000 to 60,000 clones, about 90% seen once. The rearrangement joins TRBV5-1 to TRBJ2-7; 9 bases map to TRBD1. The source was CD4+ or CD8+ T cells sorted from blood, collected in a trial of the OX40 agonist ivuxolimab. This TCR came from an adult with an advanced solid tumor such as melanoma, head and neck, liver or kidney cancer. CDR3 bases: TGCGCCAGCAGCCGGACAGGGGACTACGAGCAGTACTTC. Translated: CASSRTGDYEQYF. The full variable domain, with the rest looked up from reference TRBV5-1 and TRBJ2-7, is KAGVTQTPRYLIKTRGQQVTLSCSPISGHRSVSWYQQTPGQGLQFLFEYFSETQRNKGNFPGRFSGRQFSNSRSEMNVSTLELGDSALYLCASSRTGDYEQYFGPGTRLTVT.